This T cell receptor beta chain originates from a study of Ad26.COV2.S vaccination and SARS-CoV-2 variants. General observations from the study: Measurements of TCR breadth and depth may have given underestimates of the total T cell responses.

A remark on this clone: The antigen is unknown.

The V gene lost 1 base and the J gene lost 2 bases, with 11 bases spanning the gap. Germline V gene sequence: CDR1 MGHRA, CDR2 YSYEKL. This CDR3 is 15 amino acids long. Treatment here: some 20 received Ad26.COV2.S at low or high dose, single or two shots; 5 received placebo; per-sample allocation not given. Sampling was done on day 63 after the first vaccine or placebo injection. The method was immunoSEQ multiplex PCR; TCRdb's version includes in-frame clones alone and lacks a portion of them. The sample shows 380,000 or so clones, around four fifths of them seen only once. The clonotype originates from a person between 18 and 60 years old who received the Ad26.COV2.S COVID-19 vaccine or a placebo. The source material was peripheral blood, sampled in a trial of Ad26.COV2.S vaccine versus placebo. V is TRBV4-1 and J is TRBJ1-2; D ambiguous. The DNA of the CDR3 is TGCGCCAGCAGCCAAGTATCTCCCAGGAACTATGGCTACACCTTC. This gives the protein CASSQVSPRNYGYTF.